This T cell receptor beta chain was identified in a study of cytomegalovirus exposure and HLA in healthy donors. The CDR3 extends over 15 amino acids. Losses at the gene ends were 2 bases for V and 8 bases for J; bases not matched to a gene: 9. CDR1 is SGHTA, CDR2 FQGNSA, per germline. PCR involved 60 Vbeta and 13 Jbeta primers. Profiling relied on immunoSEQ multiplex PCR, and the TCRdb table lists in-frame clones only, not all of them. The sample carries over 100,000 clones, 74% recorded once. Overall study results and limits: Researchers reported from a later analysis that most CMV-associated TCR beta chains appeared HLA-restricted. There were some public TCRs occurring in many donors, but most TCR sequences were rare. Presence/absence analyses rested on an assumption that sequencing depth was roughly uniform across donors.

Note on this clone: No antigen is known for it.

Sequenced: PBMCs. The chain couples TRBV7-2 to TRBJ1-1; 9 bases map to TRBD1. This TCR was sampled from a male donor in good health and CMV-seronegative. The CDR3 region has the DNA TGTGCCAGCAGCTTAATGGGACAGGGCCTGGCAGAAGCTTTCTTT. It codes for CASSLMGQGLAEAFF.